The 15 T cell receptor beta chains below come from one sample, sequenced in a study of blood T cell repertoires in COVID-19. The repertoire was sequenced with immunoSEQ multiplex PCR; TCRdb's copy has only in-frame clones and lacks some. The top ten hold roughly 3.5% of the sample, which has tens of thousands of clones, roughly 90% seen once. Sequences were obtained from peripheral blood. These receptors were collected from a man aged 50 to 60 with active COVID-19.

The chain has TRBV5-1 and TRBJ1-3; D is unclear. Germline assignment: CDR1 SGHRS and CDR2 YFSETQ. V was pared by 5 bases and J by 9 bases, with 15 bases between. This CDR3 region has 13 residues. The chain's CDR3 is CASRSPPGSTIYF. The CDR3 coding sequence is TGCGCCAGCAGGTCTCCTCCCGGGAGCACCATATATTTT.

The V gene is TRBV29-1, the J gene TRBJ1-2; tentatively, D is TRBD1 (5 bases). V was trimmed by 4 bases and J by 8 bases, leaving 11 bases between them. CDR1 is SQVTM, CDR2 ANQGSEA, per germline. The CDR3 is 11 residues long. The CDR3 bases are TGCAGCGTTGCGGGGGGTTCGGGCTACACCTTC. It codes for CSVAGGSGYTF.

This clone has more than one count but fewer than ten. The chain uses TRBV25-1 and TRBJ1-6, with a weak D call TRBD1 (5 bases). The CDR3 totals 13 residues. Per the germline V gene, CDR1 is MGHDK and CDR2 is SYGVNS. Trimming shortened V by 9 bases and J by 8 bases, and 14 bases separated the two germline ends. As DNA, the CDR3 is TGTGCCAGTCAGGGTCAAATTGATTCACCCCTCCACTTT. Translation: CASQGQIDSPLHF. Based on the CDR3 plus reference TRBV25-1 and TRBJ1-6, the full variable domain is EADIYQTPRYLVIGTGKKITLECSQTMGHDKMYWYQQDPGMELHLIHYSYGVNSTEKGDLSSESTVSRIRTEHFPLTLESARPSHTSQYLCASQGQIDSPLHFGNGTRLTVT.

V usage is TRBV2 and J usage is TRBJ1-2, with D possibly matching TRBD1 (6 bases). The germline CDR1 and CDR2 sequences are SNHLY and FYNNEI. The germline V and J ends were trimmed by 4 bases and 6 bases, with 21 bases remaining between them. The CDR3 loop spans 16 amino acids. CDR3 sequence (DNA): TGTGCCAGCAGTGGGTCGTTAGGGGGGGAATCACATGGCTACACCTTC. Amino acid sequence: CASSGSLGGESHGYTF.

V is TRBV30 and J is TRBJ2-7, with D tentatively TRBD1 (6 bases). The germline V gene encodes CDR1 GTSNPN and CDR2 SVGIG (reference sequence). Trimming took off 0 bases at V and 1 base at J, with 13 bases between the two ends. The CDR3 length is 15 residues. CDR3 DNA: TGTGCCTGGAGTGTATTTGGGGGCGGATCCTACGAGCAGTACTTC. Protein: CAWSVFGGGSYEQYF.

The chain uses TRBV5-1 and TRBJ2-3; 7 bases agree with TRBD2. V was clipped by 5 bases and J by 2 bases; unmatched bases: 5. The CDR3 sequence is 14 residues long. The germline gives CDR1 SGHRS, CDR2 YFSETQ. CDR3 loop: CASRTGGPTDTQYF. The CDR3 DNA reads TGCGCCAGCAGGACGGGGGGACCCACAGATACGCAGTATTTT.

The chain links TRBV7-9 to TRBJ1-1; a weak D match, TRBD1 (6 bases). The V gene's germline CDR1 is SEHNR and CDR2 FQNEAQ (reference sequence). This CDR3 has 15 residues. Trimming shortened V by 4 bases and J by 5 bases, and 17 bases separated the two germline ends. CDR3 DNA: TGTGCCAGCAGCTACCCCAGGGGTTCGGGAACTGAAGCTTTCTTT. Translation gives CASSYPRGSGTEAFF.

The chain is built from TRBV18 and TRBJ2-5; possibly TRBD1 for D (5 bases). This CDR3 has 13 residues. The ends were cut back, 3 bases at V and 4 bases at J, with 9 bases in the middle. In germline, CDR1 is KGHSH, CDR2 LQKENI. CDR3 nucleotides: TGTGCCAGCTCACCGATAAGGGGAGAGACCCAGTACTTC. Translating gives CASSPIRGETQYF.

The chain uses TRBV19 and TRBJ2-5; 11 bases fit TRBD1. Looked up from germline, CDR1 is LNHDA and CDR2 is SQIVND (reference sequence). The CDR3 totals 17 residues. Trimming cost V 1 base and J 1 base; bases outside gene matches: 5. CDR3 in amino acids: CASSIVWTGGLQETQYF. CDR3 DNA sequence: TGTGCCAGTAGTATAGTTTGGACAGGGGGCCTCCAAGAGACCCAGTACTTC.

This clone occurred a few times. The V call is TRBV19, the J call TRBJ2-3; TRBD1 matches at 8 bases. The CDR3 length is 14 residues. Unmatched junction bases numbered 4, after V lost 8 bases and J lost 0 bases. Germline V gene sequence: CDR1 LNHDA, CDR2 SQIVND (reference sequence). The DNA of the CDR3 is TGTGCCAGTGGGGACAGGTCAAGCACAGATACGCAGTATTTT. It specifies CASGDRSSTDTQYF.

CDR3 nucleotide sequence: TGTGCCAGCAGTCCACGAGAGGATAATTCACCCCTCCACTTT. Protein: CASSPREDNSPLHF. V and J are TRBV27 and TRBJ1-6, with unresolved D. The germline V gene has CDR1 MNHEY and CDR2 SMNVEV (reference sequence). The CDR3 has 14 amino acids. The V end was cut by 5 bases, the J end by 5 bases, with 10 bases between.

The chain carries TRBV3-1 (or the pseudogene TRBV3-2) and TRBJ2-3, with D unclear. Germline assignment: CDR1 LGHDT and CDR2 YNNKEL (reference sequence). The CDR3 consists of 13 residues. V lost 3 bases, J lost 1 base, and 5 bases lay in between. The CDR3 region has the DNA TGTGCCAGCAGCCACGGTCGCACAGATACGCAGTATTTT. Amino acids: CASSHGRTDTQYF.

This sequence joins TRBV5-6 and TRBJ2-3; 7 bases match TRBD2. Germline V gene lookup returns CDR1 SGHDT and CDR2 YYEEEE. The ends lost 0 bases at V and 7 bases at J; junction bases unmatched: 5. The CDR3 is 14 amino acids. CDR3 region: CASSLGLAPNTQYF. The CDR3 coding sequence is TGTGCCAGCAGCTTGGGACTAGCTCCGAATACGCAGTATTTT.

The genes are TRBV5-3 and TRBJ2-1, with D perhaps matching TRBD1 (5 bases). TRBV5-3 is labeled an ORF, and its function is uncertain. There are 10 residues in the CDR3. With 7 bases removed from V and 8 bases from J, the gap between germline ends came to 7 bases. CDR3 in amino acids: CARGADEQFF. DNA for the CDR3: TGTGCCAGAGGGGCAGATGAGCAGTTCTTC.

The rearrangement uses TRBV30 and TRBJ2-7, with D tentatively TRBD1 (6 bases). The CDR3 loop spans 12 amino acids. The germline V gene encodes CDR1 GTSNPN and CDR2 SVGIG (reference sequence). The V gene lost 3 bases and the J gene lost 3 bases, with 9 bases spanning the gap. The CDR3 region is CAWSAGDYEQYF. CDR3 coding DNA: TGTGCCTGGAGCGCAGGGGACTACGAGCAGTACTTC.